Below, one T cell receptor (beta chain) is given with its context. What it binds is unknown. This sample is part of a study of beta chain features in type 1 diabetes. The CDR3 runs 13 residues. The germline CDR1 and CDR2 sequences are SEHNR and FQNEAQ (reference sequence). Trimming removed 5 bases from V and 2 bases from J, with 7 bases in between. The study's findings and limits: Shortening of TCRB CDR3s, moderate but significant, appeared in all four CD4+ subsets of Type 1 diabetes patients.

Sequencing targeted expressed TCRB transcripts, as all isolated RNA had been reverse transcribed. Average reads for naive, central memory and regulatory T cell samples were some 3.9 million. Sequenced by immunoSEQ multiplex PCR; TCRdb stores in-frame clones only, minus some. The sample lists some 150,000 clones; 10% to 15% were seen once. The origin of this receptor is a young man with type 1 diabetes. Sequenced material: central memory CD4+ T cells from blood. The chain links TRBV7-9 to TRBJ1-5; D is unresolved. The CDR3 reads CASSADGNQPQHF. The CDR3 DNA reads TGTGCCAGCAGCGCGGATGGCAATCAGCCCCAGCATTTT.